Sequencing of this T cell receptor beta chain was carried out in a study of shared clonotypes between healthy human individuals (dated by TCRdb to the early 2020s). About the full investigation: The cohort included a few men and a couple of women between 18 and 49 years of age. For each donor, CD4 naive and CD4 memory were each run on three plates, CD8 naive on two plates, and CD8 memory on one plate. Blood TCR repertoires of roughly five healthy adults were deeply sequenced to estimate repertoire size and the extent of clonotype sharing between individuals. To increase sequencing depth and limit assay-specific biases, different laboratories used diverse techniques to prepare libraries and sequence TCR repertoires. Per donor, leukapheresis produced somewhere between about 0.8 and 9 billion PBMCs.

Healthy HIV-negative adults with no recently reported acute infections or vaccinations were included as donors. Only Caucasian adults living in Nashville, Tennessee, USA were represented among the donors. CD4+ T cells were enriched through magnetic negative selection, after which naive cells were positively selected on CD45RA and the remaining negative fraction served as the memory subset. Blood was collected by leukapheresis, and PBMCs were isolated by Ficoll-Histopaque density gradient centrifugation and then cryopreserved in liquid nitrogen vapor phase. Analytical flow cytometry was used to check the purity and quantity of every magnetically sorted T cell population. From each sorted fraction, genomic DNA was isolated and quantified by UV absorbance on a Nanodrop 2000c. The paper as a whole reports these results and caveats: When several donors were compared, the shared fraction of clonotypes was about 5% for naive CD4, about 4% for naive CD8, about 2.5% for memory CD4, and 0.35% to 0.4% for memory CD8. Compared with non-shared clonotypes, the clonotypes found in all four sorted-subset donors had higher generation probabilities. Sampling was restricted to blood, and TCR repertoires in tissue are likely to differ from TCR repertoires in blood. Pairwise subsampling indicated that sequencing depth was expected to affect the degree of clonotype sharing among donors. Larger estimated clonotype richness was generally found for naive subsets than for memory subsets. Incomplete sequencing was indicated by rarefaction of sorted-subset datasets, despite the large sequencing depth. The small number of donors limited the genetic and exposure-history diversity represented.

For CDR1 and CDR2, the germline V gene lists SGHVS and FNYEAQ. The CDR3 runs 13 amino acids, cysteine and phenylalanine included. Just CDR3 DNA is preserved here, 39 bases in frame from base 1. Trimming leaves V shorter by 5 bases and J shorter by 3 bases, with the junction holding 3 bases beyond the gene matches. For this clone: Its antigen remains unidentified. Base quality data are lacking; no much larger clone is found one base away.

Using the deep immunoSEQ assay, TCR CDR3 regions were amplified from genomic DNA by multiplex PCR. Genomic DNA extracted from each cell subset was distributed evenly over all wells of several immunoSEQ 96-well plates, and each plate served as one replicate. Each replicate PCR for sorted subsets received about 200 ng genomic DNA, equal to about 29,000 T cell genomes. The purified libraries were quantified using a Qubit 3.0 fluorometer, sized with a Bioanalyzer 2100, and then quantified again using the KAPA Library Quantification kit. A separate single-read 150-cycle Illumina NextSeq 550 flow cell was used to sequence each immunoSEQ 96-well plate. As for how the authors treated the data: Because the immunoSEQ output included only junctional sequences and no quality scores, the filtering could not be the same as the filtering used for full-length reads. Sequences were annotated with PyIR, a Python wrapper for IgBLAST v1.9, using IMGT germline references to assign V/J genes and CDR3. Reads with weak V/J assignments (E-value above 1e-6), missing CDR3, stop codons, out-of-frame junctions, or ambiguous translated residues were removed. V3J clonotypes were defined as sequences sharing an identical inferred V gene, J gene, and CDR3 amino acid sequence. To compute the percentage overlap between repertoires, the number of shared unique clonotypes was divided by the size of the smaller repertoire. Repertoire richness was assessed with RTK rarefaction, the Chao1 estimator, and Recon v2.1 estimates of unobserved clonotypes. For all TCRbeta clonotypes obtained by the gDNA method from a few donors, generation probabilities were computed with OLGA. This is the immuneACCESS table as TCRdb keeps it, with only in-frame sequences that have V and J called. A part of the clones is gone; compared with another copy, unresolved V genes explain less than half, and the rest is unexplained. The V and J calls and clone size are taken from that table; D and trimming were inferred from the DNA. Across this sample there are under 2,500,000 clones, with 95% seen only once. The top ten clonotypes cover around 0.13% of the sample.

Sequenced material: naive CD4+ T cells sorted from blood. The cell subset or site label here, explained by the study, means: CD45RA+ positively selected. Recombination connected TRBV7-6 to TRBJ1-2; a stretch of 7 junction bases matches TRBD1. This TCR derives from a young man in good health. Here the CDR3 is given as CASSRTGDYGYTF. The DNA reads as follows: TGTGCCAGCAGCCGGACAGGCGACTATGGCTACACCTTC.